This T cell receptor beta chain is drawn from a study of OX40 agonist ivuxolimab in advanced cancers. Study as a whole: Patient treatment consisted of intravenous ivuxolimab administration every 2 weeks at 0.01 to 10 mg/kg. At 82.7% male, the cohort had a mean age of roughly 60 years, ranging from about 23 to 80.

Regarding the study as a whole: Certain nonresponders additionally had low normalized T-cell clonal expansion.

Profiling relied on immunoSEQ multiplex PCR, and the TCRdb table lists in-frame clones only, not all of them. The sample holds roughly 90,000 clones; about 85% are singletons and the top ten take 0.2% to 0.25%. Concerning this clone itself: Its cognate antigen is unknown.

The CDR3 spans 13 residues. V gave up 4 bases and J gave up 2 bases, with 11 bases separating them. Germline V gene lookup returns CDR1 SQVTM and CDR2 ANQGSEA. V is TRBV29-1 and J is TRBJ2-5; a weak D match, TRBD1 (5 bases). The sequencing used CD4+ or CD8+ T cells sorted from blood, collected in a trial of the OX40 agonist ivuxolimab. The receptor's source is an adult with an advanced solid tumor such as melanoma, head and neck, liver or kidney cancer. CDR3 nucleotide sequence: TGCAGCGTTGTTTTGACAGAACAAGAGACCCAGTACTTC. Translating gives CSVVLTEQETQYF.